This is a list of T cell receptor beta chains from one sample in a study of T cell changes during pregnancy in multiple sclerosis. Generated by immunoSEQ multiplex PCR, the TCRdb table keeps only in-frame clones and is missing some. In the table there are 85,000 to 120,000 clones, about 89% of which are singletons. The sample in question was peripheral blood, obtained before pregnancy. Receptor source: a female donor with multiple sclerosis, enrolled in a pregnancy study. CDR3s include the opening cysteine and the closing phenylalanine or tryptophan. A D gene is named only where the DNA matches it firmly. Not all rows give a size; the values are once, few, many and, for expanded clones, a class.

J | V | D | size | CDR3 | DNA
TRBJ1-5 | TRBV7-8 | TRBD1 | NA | CASSRSQGAGQPQHF | TGTGCCAGCAGCCGGAGCCAGGGGGCTGGACAGCCCCAGCATTTT
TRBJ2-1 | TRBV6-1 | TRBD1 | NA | CASSDRDSQFF | TGTGCCAGCAGCGACCGGGACAGCCAGTTCTTC
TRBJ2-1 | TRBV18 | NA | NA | CASSPQVVNEQFF | TGTGCCAGCTCACCACAAGTAGTCAATGAGCAGTTCTTC
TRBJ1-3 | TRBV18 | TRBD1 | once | CASSNQQGVPGNTIYF | TGTGCCAGCTCAAATCAACAGGGGGTCCCTGGAAACACCATATATTTT
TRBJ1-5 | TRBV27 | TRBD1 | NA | CASSRQGTLSNQPQHF | TGTGCCAGCAGCCGACAGGGTACTTTGAGCAATCAGCCCCAGCATTTT
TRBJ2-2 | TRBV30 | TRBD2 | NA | CAWSARTSGFTGELFF | TGTGCCTGGAGCGCCCGGACTAGCGGTTTCACCGGGGAGCTGTTTTTT
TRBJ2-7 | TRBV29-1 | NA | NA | CSVVAGPYEQYF | TGCAGCGTTGTAGCAGGGCCCTACGAGCAGTACTTC
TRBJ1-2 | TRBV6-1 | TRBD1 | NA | CASRSPGTGWYGYTF | TGTGCCAGCAGAAGTCCCGGGACAGGGTGGTATGGCTACACCTTC
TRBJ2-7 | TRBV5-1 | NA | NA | CASRTPGTTYEQYF | TGCGCCAGCAGAACCCCGGGGACAACCTACGAGCAGTACTTC
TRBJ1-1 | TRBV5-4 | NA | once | CASSSDFWTAPRDTEAFF | TGTGCCAGCAGCTCTGACTTCTGGACAGCTCCAAGGGACACTGAAGCTTTCTTT
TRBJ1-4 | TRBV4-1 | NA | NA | CASSQRQQATNEKLFF | TGCGCCAGCAGCCAAAGACAGCAAGCAACTAATGAAAAACTGTTTTTT
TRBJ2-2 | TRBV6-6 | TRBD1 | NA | CASSYRQGESTGELFF | TGTGCCAGCAGTTACCGACAGGGCGAGTCTACCGGGGAGCTGTTTTTT
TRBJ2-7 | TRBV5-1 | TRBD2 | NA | CASSLWSGGVEQYF | TGCGCCAGCAGCTTGTGGAGCGGGGGCGTCGAGCAGTACTTC
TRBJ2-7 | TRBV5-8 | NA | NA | CASRHHSGKVRNEQYF | TGTGCCAGCAGACACCACTCAGGGAAAGTGCGGAACGAGCAGTACTTC